This is a list of T cell receptor beta chains from one sample in a study of metastatic and nonmetastatic thyroid tumors. From the PCR reads, TCRdb re-called clones with MiXCR. Here the sample spans fewer than 15,000 clones, approximately 35% being singletons. The sequencing input was tumor tissue. Every receptor here comes from a female donor with papillary thyroid cancer or a benign thyroid nodule (not recorded which). Some clones in this sample may be carry-over from other donors' samples. Both conserved end residues are part of each CDR3. A D gene is named only where the DNA matches it firmly. Where a row states a size, it is once, few, many or the class of an expanded clone; other rows omit it.

clone size,D gene,J gene,V gene,CDR3 length,CDR3 protein,CDR3 DNA
medium-sized,NA,TRBJ2-2,TRBV19,15,CASTEEGGYTGELFF,TGTGCCAGTACTGAGGAAGGGGGTTACACCGGGGAGCTGTTTTTT
medium-sized,NA,TRBJ2-3,TRBV5-1,12,CASTTGRDTQYF,TGCGCCAGCACTACAGGGAGAGATACGCAGTATTTT
medium-sized,NA,TRBJ2-7,TRBV3-1,17,CASSQERQGLGSYEQYF,TGTGCCAGCAGCCAAGAAAGGCAGGGTTTAGGCTCCTACGAGCAGTACTTC
medium-sized,NA,TRBJ2-1,TRBV11-3,16,CASSLGQGLQGDEQFF,TGTGCCAGCAGCTTAGGCCAAGGCCTCCAGGGAGATGAGCAGTTCTTC
few,NA,TRBJ2-7,TRBV28,14,CASSFFTEAYEQYF,TGTGCCAGCAGTTTCTTTACAGAAGCCTACGAGCAGTACTTC
NA,NA,TRBJ2-3,TRBV20-1,16,CSAVYYAIRSTDTQYF,TGCAGTGCCGTTTACTACGCGATCCGAAGCACAGATACGCAGTATTTT
medium-sized,NA,TRBJ1-2,TRBV7-2,12,CASSLSRQGYTF,TGTGCCAGCAGCTTATCGCGTCAAGGCTACACCTTC
NA,NA,TRBJ2-3,TRBV5-1,14,CASSLAQRTDTQYF,TGCGCCAGCAGCTTGGCCCAGCGCACAGATACGCAGTATTTT
few,TRBD1,TRBJ1-6,TRBV2,14,CASRSGTANSPLHF,TGTGCCAGCAGGTCCGGGACAGCTAATTCACCCCTCCACTTT
many,TRBD2,TRBJ2-3,TRBV6-2/TRBV6-3,18,CASSYSLIGLAGDYTQYF,TGTGCCAGCAGTTACTCACTAATAGGACTAGCGGGGGACTATACGCAGTATTTT
medium-sized,TRBD1,TRBJ1-3,TRBV6-2/TRBV6-3,15,CASSSGTDAGNTIYF,TGTGCCAGCAGCTCTGGGACAGATGCTGGAAACACCATATATTTT